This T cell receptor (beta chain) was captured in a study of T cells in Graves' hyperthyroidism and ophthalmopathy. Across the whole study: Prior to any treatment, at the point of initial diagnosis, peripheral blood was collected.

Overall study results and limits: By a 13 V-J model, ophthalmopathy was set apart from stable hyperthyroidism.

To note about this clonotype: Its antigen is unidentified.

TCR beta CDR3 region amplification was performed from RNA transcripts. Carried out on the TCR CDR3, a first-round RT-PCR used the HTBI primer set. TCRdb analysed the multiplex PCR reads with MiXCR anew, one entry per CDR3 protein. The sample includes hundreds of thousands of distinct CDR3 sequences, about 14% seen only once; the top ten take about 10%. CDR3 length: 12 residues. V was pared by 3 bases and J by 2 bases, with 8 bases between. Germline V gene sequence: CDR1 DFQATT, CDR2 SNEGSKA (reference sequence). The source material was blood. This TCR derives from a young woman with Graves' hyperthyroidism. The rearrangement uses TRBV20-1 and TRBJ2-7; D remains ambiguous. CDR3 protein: CSASQRAYEQYF. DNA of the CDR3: TGCAGTGCTAGTCAGCGAGCCTACGAGCAGTACTTC.